Detailed here is one T cell receptor (beta chain). Its antigen remains unidentified. Every participating donor contributed 8.5 to 10 milliliters of peripheral blood through a draw. Germline V gene sequence: CDR1 DFQATT, CDR2 SNEGSKA (reference sequence). The CDR3 has 14 amino acids. V dropped 3 bases and J dropped 3; count of bases not matched to a gene: 8. The sample originates from a study of blood T cells in healthy people across ages. The study, taken as a whole, reports: There was a strong correlation between TCR beta diversity and naive T cell percentage. Older age went with lower TCR beta diversity per million T cells, in a roughly linear way.

The use of a sample-barcoded 5' primer and a J-beta primer mix characterized a second PCR of roughly 6 to 11 cycles. TCRdb itself ran the 5' RACE reads through MiXCR, one entry per CDR3 protein. The sample includes fewer than 2,000,000 distinct CDR3 sequences, about 32% of them seen just once. The sample taken for sequencing was blood. This clonotype was sampled from a woman younger than 45 in good health. V and J are TRBV20-1 and TRBJ2-7; 7 bases align to TRBD2. CDR3 region: CSARGELASYEQYF. The CDR3 bases are TGCAGTGCTAGGGGGGAACTAGCGAGCTACGAGCAGTACTTC.